This T cell receptor beta chain was captured in a study of post-analysis software for immune sequencing data. Whole-study context: Included courses were relapsing-remitting and secondary progressive multiple sclerosis; progressive-relapsing multiple sclerosis was also included.

A note on this clonotype: What it binds is unknown.

The ends were cut back, 3 bases at V and 2 bases at J, with 9 bases in the middle. This CDR3 contains 14 residues. Germline assignment: CDR1 KGHSH and CDR2 LQKENI. TCR beta cDNA libraries had unique molecular identifiers. T cells numbering about 0.9 to 11 million gave rise to about 490,000 cDNA molecules. TCRdb redid the calling of the PCR reads with MiXCR, one entry per CDR3 protein. The sample comprises around 770,000 distinct CDR3 sequences, more than 45% of which are singletons, and 4.9% rests with the top ten. Study outcomes and limitations: In multiple sclerosis, normalized Chao1 diversity was significantly below that of controls. F measure showed strong co-clustering of same-batch samples. Compared with controls, patients had more of about five TRBV segments, including TRBV5-6, TRBV5-1 and TRBV20-1.

Specimen: blood. This sequence originates from a girl under 18 with multiple sclerosis. The rearrangement uses TRBV18 and TRBJ2-3; D is undetermined. The DNA of the CDR3 is TGTGCCAGCTCACCCTTAGGAGCCACAGATACGCAGTATTTT. Protein sequence: CASSPLGATDTQYF.